This T cell receptor beta chain was found in a study of blood T cell repertoires in COVID-19. About the study: Acute and convalescent COVID-19 samples came from the United States, Italy and Spain.

In the study's own analysis: Cell counts per sample came from amplifying reference gene primers. Using immunoSEQ multiplex PCR, the repertoire was profiled, and TCRdb retains in-frame clones only, with some absent. V and J calls and clone size are as listed in that table; D and trimming were resolved from the DNA. The table has fewer than 350,000 clones, approximately 86% seen once. This clone was detected only a few times. V was cut by 3 bases and J by 7 bases, with 15 bases left in between. This CDR3 region has 14 residues. Germline V gene lookup returns CDR1 LNHDA and CDR2 SQIVND (reference sequence).

The chain couples TRBV19 to TRBJ1-2; the D gene is possibly TRBD1 (5 bases). The sequence was obtained from a woman in her 30s who had recovered from COVID-19. Sequences were obtained from peripheral blood. The CDR3 here is CASSIGFRRGGYTF. CDR3 coding DNA: TGTGCCAGTAGTATTGGATTCAGGAGGGGTGGCTACACCTTC. Combining the CDR3 with reference TRBV19 and TRBJ1-2 gives the whole variable domain DGGITQSPKYLFRKEGQNVTLSCEQNLNHDAMYWYRQDPGQGLRLIYYSQIVNDFQKGDIAEGYSVSREKKESFPLTVTSAQKNPTAFYLCASSIGFRRGGYTFGSGTRLTVV.